This T cell receptor beta chain was sequenced during a study of T cell clonotyping in hematopoietic cell transplantation. Sequencing used immunoSEQ multiplex PCR; TCRdb keeps in-frame clones, though not all of them. In the table there are 25,000 to 30,000 clones, 82% of which are singletons. Regarding time point: recipient sample about 28 days before transplant, after cytoreduction. Points from the study as a whole: Cells were unsorted, so CD4 and CD8 contributions were not separated. Graft donor and pretransplant recipient Inverse Simpson Index values predicted broader posttransplant TCR diversity.

Germline V CDR1 and CDR2: MGHRA, YSYEKL. The CDR3 extends over 16 amino acids. V was clipped by 4 bases and J by 4 bases; unmatched bases: 7. With regard to this clone: Its matching antigen is unknown.

The J gene is TRBJ2-7, the V gene TRBV4-1; 13 nucleotides agree with TRBD2. The starting material was peripheral blood mononuclear cells, obtained before stem cell transplant. The receptor was derived from a man between 40 and 49 years old with acute myeloid leukemia. Some clones in this sample may be carry-over from other donors' samples. The CDR3 protein is CASSPGTSGVNYEQYF. The CDR3 nucleotides are TGCGCCAGCAGCCCTGGGACTAGCGGGGTCAATTACGAGCAGTACTTC.